The T cell receptor (beta chain) under discussion was sequenced for a study of T-cell memory formation after mild COVID-19. V shed 0 bases and J shed 0 bases, with 10 bases lying between them. Germline CDR1 and CDR2: MGHRA and YSYEKL. There are 16 residues in the CDR3. This clonotype was picked up a small number of times. One entry per CDR3 protein, called by TCRdb with MiXCR from the 5' RACE reads. The sample shows 500,000 to 550,000 distinct CDR3 sequences, approximately 20% of them seen only once. V gene TRBV4-1 combines with J gene TRBJ2-3; D is unclear. The receptor comes from an adult woman who had mild COVID-19 (a few samples of this study predate the infection). Cell type and time point are not known. Sample: PBMCs or a T cell subset sorted from them (not recorded which). CDR3 protein: CASSQDPRHSTDTQYF. The CDR3 nucleotides are TGCGCCAGCAGCCAAGATCCACGCCATAGCACAGATACGCAGTATTTT.